Shown below are 13 T cell receptor beta chains from a single sample sequenced in a study of T-cell memory formation after mild COVID-19. Each CDR3 protein gets one entry after TCRdb re-called the 5' RACE reads with MiXCR. This repertoire shows hundreds of thousands of distinct CDR3 sequences, around 8% found once; its top ten account for approximately 22%. Sequenced input: PBMCs or a T cell subset sorted from them (not recorded which). Every receptor here comes from a man aged 18 to 29 who had mild COVID-19 (a few samples of this study predate the infection). Cell type and time point are not known.

Many counts were recorded for this clonotype. The V and J genes are TRBV5-1 and TRBJ2-1; TRBD2 aligns across 13 bases. V trimming: 1 base; J trimming: 9 bases; junction bases outside the gene matches: 7. Germline V gene data show CDR1 as SGHRS and CDR2 as YFSETQ. CDR3 length: 16 amino acids. CDR3 DNA: TGCGCCAGCAGCTTGCCGACTAGCGGGGGGACTCGTGAGCAGTTCTTC. This sequence encodes CASSLPTSGGTREQFF.

There are a few counts of this clonotype. The chain has TRBV7-3 and TRBJ1-1; 8 bases align to TRBD1. This CDR3 is 15 amino acids long. In germline, CDR1 is SGHTA, CDR2 FQGTGA. J lost 3 bases, V lost 4 bases, and 7 bases had no gene match. CDR3 amino acids: CASSSSGGMYTEAFF. The CDR3 coding sequence is TGTGCCAGCAGCTCCTCAGGGGGCATGTACACTGAAGCTTTCTTT.

V and J are TRBV20-1 and TRBJ1-1, with 8 bases aligning to TRBD1. The CDR3 has 13 amino acids. Germline loops: CDR1 DFQATT, CDR2 SNEGSKA (reference sequence). After removal of 7 bases from V and 0 bases from J, the junction contained 4 bases not matched to a gene. CDR3 bases: TGCAGTGGGACAGGGTCCTTGAACACTGAAGCTTTCTTT. This encodes CSGTGSLNTEAFF.

This sequence joins TRBV7-2 and TRBJ2-1; D ambiguous. The CDR3 runs 14 residues. Per germline, CDR1 SGHTA and CDR2 FQGNSA. Trimming cost V 2 bases and J 8 bases, with 13 bases left between them. The CDR3 loop reads CASSLSTSWDEQFF. CDR3 nucleotide sequence: TGTGCCAGCAGCTTATCGACATCGTGGGATGAGCAGTTCTTC.

The chain has TRBV27 and TRBJ2-3, with a possible D match to TRBD1 (6 bases). This CDR3 has 15 residues. V lost 2 bases to trimming and J lost 2 bases, with 11 bases between them. The germline CDR1 and CDR2 sequences are MNHEY and SMNVEV (reference sequence). The CDR3 DNA reads TGTGCCAGCAGTTTACCCACAGGGTCCACAGATACGCAGTATTTT. It encodes CASSLPTGSTDTQYF.

This clonotype occurred a few times. The rearrangement links TRBV5-1 to TRBJ2-1; D might be TRBD1 (8 bases). From germline, CDR1 is SGHRS and CDR2 YFSETQ. Trimming took off 3 bases at V and 4 bases at J, with 14 bases between the two ends. This CDR3 comprises 15 residues. The CDR3 sequence: CASSWNRGGYNEQFF. CDR3 sequence (DNA): TGCGCCAGCAGCTGGAACAGGGGGGGGTACAATGAGCAGTTCTTC.

The CDR3 sequence is CASRKLAGGLTDTQYF. The CDR3 coding sequence is TGTGCCAGCAGAAAACTAGCGGGGGGCCTCACAGATACGCAGTATTTT. The V gene is TRBV28, the J gene TRBJ2-3; TRBD2 aligns across 12 bases. The CDR3 has 16 residues. Germline assignment: CDR1 MDHEN and CDR2 SYDVKM. The V segment lost 6 bases and the J segment 2 bases; nucleotides outside the gene matches: 6.

A single count supports this clonotype. The CDR3 sequence: CASSQLGATYEQYF. CDR3 nucleotide sequence: TGTGCCAGCAGTCAGCTTGGGGCCACCTACGAGCAGTACTTC. The J gene is TRBJ2-7, the V gene TRBV6-2 or TRBV6-3, with TRBD1 as a possible D gene (5 bases). The germline V and J ends were trimmed by 5 bases and 2 bases, with 13 bases remaining between them. The CDR3 sequence is 14 residues long. The germline V gene encodes CDR1 MNHEY and CDR2 SVGEGT.

V and J are TRBV25-1 and TRBJ2-7; D possibly corresponds to TRBD2 (6 bases). The germline V and J ends were trimmed by 1 base and 2 bases, with 24 bases remaining between them. The germline gives CDR1 MGHDK, CDR2 SYGVNS. The CDR3 is 19 residues long. The CDR3 here is CASSESPLVGAGGTYEQYF. Here the CDR3 DNA reads TGTGCCAGCAGTGAATCCCCCCTGGTTGGAGCGGGCGGAACCTACGAGCAGTACTTC.

This clonotype was observed a handful of times. The V gene is TRBV5-6, the J gene TRBJ2-3, with a possible D match to TRBD2 (5 bases). The germline V gene has CDR1 SGHDT and CDR2 YYEEEE. Between the trimmed V and J ends, which lost 1 base and 6 bases, there was a span of 21 bases. The CDR3 is 17 amino acids. As DNA, the CDR3 is TGTGCCAGCAGCTTGCTAAACGGGCTTGGAGGCGCGGATACGCAGTATTTT. It encodes CASSLLNGLGGADTQYF.

This clonotype occurred a few times. The chain employs TRBV6-1 and TRBJ2-3; a possible D gene is TRBD1 (6 bases). The germline V gene encodes CDR1 MNHNS and CDR2 SASEGT. V lost 5 bases to trimming and J lost 4 bases, with 16 bases between them. The CDR3 runs 15 residues. The CDR3 loop reads CASSTGMGGADTQYF. CDR3 coding DNA: TGTGCCAGCAGTACAGGGATGGGTGGGGCAGATACGCAGTATTTT.

This clonotype was recorded a few times. The chain links TRBV5-1 to TRBJ1-4, with a weak D call TRBD1 (6 bases). Germline CDR1 SGHRS, CDR2 YFSETQ. This CDR3 region has 13 residues. V was clipped by 5 bases and J by 5 bases, with 10 bases between them. The CDR3 DNA follows: TGCGCCAGCAGAGAACAGGGAAATGAAAAACTGTTTTTT. Translation: CASREQGNEKLFF.

The gene calls are TRBV6-2 or TRBV6-3 and TRBJ2-7, with TRBD1 as a possible D gene (6 bases). With 2 bases removed from V and 3 bases from J, the gap between germline ends came to 14 bases. Germline V gene data show CDR1 as MNHEY and CDR2 as SVGEGT. The CDR3 is 15 amino acids. The CDR3 DNA reads TGTGCCAGCAGTTACGTTCCAGGACAGATCTACGAGCAGTACGTC. Protein product: CASSYVPGQIYEQYV.